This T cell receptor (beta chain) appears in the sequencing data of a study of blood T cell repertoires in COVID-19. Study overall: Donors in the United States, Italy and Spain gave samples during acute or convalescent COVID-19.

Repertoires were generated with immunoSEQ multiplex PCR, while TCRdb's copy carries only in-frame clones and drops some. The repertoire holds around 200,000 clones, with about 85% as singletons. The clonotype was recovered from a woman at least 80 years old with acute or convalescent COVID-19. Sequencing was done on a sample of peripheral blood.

CDR3 amino acids: CASSYRDREYTEAFF. CDR3 nucleotides: TGTGCCAGCAGTTACAGGGACAGGGAATACACTGAAGCTTTCTTT. The chain recombines TRBV28 with TRBJ1-1; 9 bases line up with TRBD1. The V gene's germline CDR1 is MDHEN and CDR2 SYDVKM. V lost 4 bases to trimming and J lost 3 bases; unmatched junction nucleotides: 6. The CDR3 totals 15 residues.